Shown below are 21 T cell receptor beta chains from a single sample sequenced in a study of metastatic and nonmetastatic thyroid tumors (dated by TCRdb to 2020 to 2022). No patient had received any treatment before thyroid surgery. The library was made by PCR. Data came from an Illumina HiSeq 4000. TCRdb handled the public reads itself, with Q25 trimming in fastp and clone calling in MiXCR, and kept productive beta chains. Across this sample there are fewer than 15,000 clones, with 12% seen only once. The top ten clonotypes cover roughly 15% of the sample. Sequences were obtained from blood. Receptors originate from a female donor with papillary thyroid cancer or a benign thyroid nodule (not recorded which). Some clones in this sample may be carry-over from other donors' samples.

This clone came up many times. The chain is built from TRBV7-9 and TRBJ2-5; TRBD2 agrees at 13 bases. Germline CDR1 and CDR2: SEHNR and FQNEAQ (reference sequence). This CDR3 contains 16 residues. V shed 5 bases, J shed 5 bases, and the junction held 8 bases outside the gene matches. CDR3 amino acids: CASSLGTSGNQETQYF. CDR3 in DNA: TGTGCCAGCAGCCTCGGGACTAGCGGGAATCAGGAGACCCAGTACTTC.

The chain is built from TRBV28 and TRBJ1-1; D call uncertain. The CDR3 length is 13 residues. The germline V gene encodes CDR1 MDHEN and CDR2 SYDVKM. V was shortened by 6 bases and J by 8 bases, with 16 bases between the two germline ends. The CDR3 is CASRPAQQPEAFF. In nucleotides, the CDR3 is TGTGCCAGCAGGCCGGCCCAGCAACCAGAAGCTTTCTTT.

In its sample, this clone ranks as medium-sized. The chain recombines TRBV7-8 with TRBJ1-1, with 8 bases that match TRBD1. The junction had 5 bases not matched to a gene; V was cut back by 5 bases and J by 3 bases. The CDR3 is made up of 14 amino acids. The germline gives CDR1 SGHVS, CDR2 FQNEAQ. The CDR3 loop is CASSEGTGDTEAFF. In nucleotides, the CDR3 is TGTGCCAGCAGCGAGGGGACAGGAGACACTGAAGCTTTCTTT.

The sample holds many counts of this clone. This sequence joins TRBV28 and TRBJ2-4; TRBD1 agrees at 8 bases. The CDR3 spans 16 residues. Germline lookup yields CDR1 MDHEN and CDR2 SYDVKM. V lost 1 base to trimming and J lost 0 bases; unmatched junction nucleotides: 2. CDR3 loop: CASSLYRGRAKNIQYF. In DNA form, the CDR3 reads TGTGCCAGCAGTTTATACAGGGGGAGAGCCAAAAACATTCAGTACTTC. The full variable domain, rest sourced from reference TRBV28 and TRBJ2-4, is DVKVTQSSRYLVKRTGEKVFLECVQDMDHENMFWYRQDPGLGLRLIYFSYDVKMKEKGDIPEGYSVSREKKERFSLILESASTNQTSMYLCASSLYRGRAKNIQYFGAGTRLSVL.

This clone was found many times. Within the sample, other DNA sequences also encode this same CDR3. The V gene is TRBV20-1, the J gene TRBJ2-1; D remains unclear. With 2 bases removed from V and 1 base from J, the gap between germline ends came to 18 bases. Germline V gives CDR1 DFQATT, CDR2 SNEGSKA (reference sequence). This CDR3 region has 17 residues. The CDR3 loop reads CSARPLTPQVSYNEQFF. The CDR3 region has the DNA TGCAGTGCTAGACCACTAACGCCGCAAGTGTCCTACAATGAGCAGTTCTTC.

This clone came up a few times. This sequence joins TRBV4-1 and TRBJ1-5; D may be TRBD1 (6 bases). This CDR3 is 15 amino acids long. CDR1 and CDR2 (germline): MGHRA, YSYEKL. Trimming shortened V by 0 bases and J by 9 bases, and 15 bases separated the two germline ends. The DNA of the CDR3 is TGCGCCAGCAGCCAAGAGGGTGACAGGTTTCGGCCCCAGCATTTT. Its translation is CASSQEGDRFRPQHF.

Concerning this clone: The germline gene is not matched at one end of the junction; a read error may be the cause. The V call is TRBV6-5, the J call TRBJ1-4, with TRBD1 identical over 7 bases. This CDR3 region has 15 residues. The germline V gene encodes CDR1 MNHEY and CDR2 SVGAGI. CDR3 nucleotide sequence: TGTGTCAGCAGTTACTCCAGAGGGGGCGAGGCAAAACTGTTTTTT. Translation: CVSSYSRGGEAKLFF.

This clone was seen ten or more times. CDR3 sequence: CASREDRLANEQFF. The CDR3 DNA is TGTGCCAGCAGAGAAGATAGACTAGCGAATGAGCAGTTCTTC. This chain joins TRBV6-4 and TRBJ2-1; 8 bases line up with TRBD2. The CDR3 is 14 residues long. Germline V gene lookup returns CDR1 MRHNA and CDR2 SNTAGT. The ends lost 6 bases at V and 7 bases at J; junction bases unmatched: 8.

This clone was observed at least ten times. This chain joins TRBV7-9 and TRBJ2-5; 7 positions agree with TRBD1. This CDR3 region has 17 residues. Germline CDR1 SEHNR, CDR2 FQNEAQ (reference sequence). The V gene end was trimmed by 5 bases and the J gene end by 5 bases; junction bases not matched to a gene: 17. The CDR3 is CASSKRPGQQLWETQYF. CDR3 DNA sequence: TGTGCCAGCAGCAAACGCCCGGGACAGCAACTGTGGGAGACCCAGTACTTC.

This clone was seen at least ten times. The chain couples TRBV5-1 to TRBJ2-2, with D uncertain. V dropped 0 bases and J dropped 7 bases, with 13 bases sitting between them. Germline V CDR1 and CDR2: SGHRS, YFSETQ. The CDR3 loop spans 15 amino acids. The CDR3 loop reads CASSLASLVGGELFF. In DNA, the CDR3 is TGCGCCAGCAGCTTGGCAAGCCTCGTTGGCGGGGAGCTGTTTTTT.

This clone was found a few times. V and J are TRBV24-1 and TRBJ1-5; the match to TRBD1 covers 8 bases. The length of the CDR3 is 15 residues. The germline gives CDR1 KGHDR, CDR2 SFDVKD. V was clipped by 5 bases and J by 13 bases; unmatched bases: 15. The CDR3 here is CATSGRTGTNQQQHF. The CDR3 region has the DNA TGTGCCACCAGTGGAAGGACAGGGACAAATCAGCAACAGCATTTT.

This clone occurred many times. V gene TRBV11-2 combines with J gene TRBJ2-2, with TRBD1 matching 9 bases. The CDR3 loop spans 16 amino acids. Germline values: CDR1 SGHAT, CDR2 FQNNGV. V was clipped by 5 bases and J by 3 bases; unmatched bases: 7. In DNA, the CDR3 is TGTGCCAGCAGCCCGGACAGGGGAAAGTACACCGGGGAGCTGTTTTTT. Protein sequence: CASSPDRGKYTGELFF.

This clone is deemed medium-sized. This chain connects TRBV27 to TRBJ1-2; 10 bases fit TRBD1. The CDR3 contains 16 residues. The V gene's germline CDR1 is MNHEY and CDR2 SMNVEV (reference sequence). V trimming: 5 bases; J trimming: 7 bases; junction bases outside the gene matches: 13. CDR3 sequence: CASSARSGTGVGGYTF. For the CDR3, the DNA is TGTGCCAGCAGTGCTCGATCTGGGACAGGGGTGGGTGGCTACACCTTC.

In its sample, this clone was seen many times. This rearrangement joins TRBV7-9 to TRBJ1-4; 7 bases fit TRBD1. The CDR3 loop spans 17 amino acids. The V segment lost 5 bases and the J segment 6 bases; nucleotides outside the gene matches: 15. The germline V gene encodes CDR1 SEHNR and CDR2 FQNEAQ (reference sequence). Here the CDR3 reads CASSPRDRGSPHEKLFF. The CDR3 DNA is TGTGCCAGCAGCCCCCGGGACAGAGGGTCACCCCATGAAAAACTGTTTTTT.

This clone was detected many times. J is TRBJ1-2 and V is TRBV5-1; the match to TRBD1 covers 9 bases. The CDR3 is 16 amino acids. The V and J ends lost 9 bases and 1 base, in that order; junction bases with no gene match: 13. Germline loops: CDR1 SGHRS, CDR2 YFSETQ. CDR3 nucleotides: TGCGCCAACACCCGGGATAGGGACAGGGATAACTATGGCTACACCTTC. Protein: CANTRDRDRDNYGYTF.

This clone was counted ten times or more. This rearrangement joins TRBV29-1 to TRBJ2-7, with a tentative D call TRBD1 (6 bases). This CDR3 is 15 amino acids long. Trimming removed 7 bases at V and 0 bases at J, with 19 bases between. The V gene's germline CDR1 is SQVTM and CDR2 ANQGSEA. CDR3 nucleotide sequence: TGCAGCGGAACCACAGGGAAGTACGGCTCCTACGAGCAGTACTTC. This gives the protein CSGTTGKYGSYEQYF.

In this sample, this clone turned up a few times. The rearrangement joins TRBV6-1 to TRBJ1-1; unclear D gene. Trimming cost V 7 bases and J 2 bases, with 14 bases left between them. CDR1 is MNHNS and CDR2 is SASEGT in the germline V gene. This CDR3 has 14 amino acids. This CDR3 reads CASTLTSGNTEAFF. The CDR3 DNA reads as TGTGCCAGCACCCTAACGAGTGGTAACACTGAAGCTTTCTTT.

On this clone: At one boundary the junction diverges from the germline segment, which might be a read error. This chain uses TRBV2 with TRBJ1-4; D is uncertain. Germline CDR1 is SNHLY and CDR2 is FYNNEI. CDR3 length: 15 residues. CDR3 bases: TGTGCCAGCAGTGCCCAGGTTTCGATTGCTGAAAAACTGGTTTTT. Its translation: CASSAQVSIAEKLVF.

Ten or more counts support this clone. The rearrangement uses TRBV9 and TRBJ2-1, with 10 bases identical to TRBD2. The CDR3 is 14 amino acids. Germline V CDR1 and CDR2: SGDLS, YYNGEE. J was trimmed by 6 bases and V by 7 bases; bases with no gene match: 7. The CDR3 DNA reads TGTGCCAGCTCTCGAGCGGGAGGGCTCAATGAGCAGTTCTTC. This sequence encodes CASSRAGGLNEQFF.

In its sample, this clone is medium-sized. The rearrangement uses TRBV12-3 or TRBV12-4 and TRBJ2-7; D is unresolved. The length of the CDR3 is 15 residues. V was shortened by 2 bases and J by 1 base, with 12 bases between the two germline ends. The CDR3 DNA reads TGTGCCAGCAGTTTATACGGAGACCGATCCTACGAGCAGTACTTC. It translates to CASSLYGDRSYEQYF.

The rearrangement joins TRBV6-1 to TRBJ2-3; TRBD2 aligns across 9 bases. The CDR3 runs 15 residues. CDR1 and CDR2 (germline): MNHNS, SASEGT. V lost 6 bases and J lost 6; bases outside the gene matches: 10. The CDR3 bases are TGTGCCAGCAGAAGTATAGCGGGGGTGTCGGATACGCAGTATTTT. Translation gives CASRSIAGVSDTQYF.